The source of this T cell receptor (beta chain) is a study of T-cell memory formation after mild COVID-19. TCRdb analysed the 5' RACE reads with MiXCR anew, one entry per CDR3 protein. Of some 54,000 distinct CDR3 sequences listed, more than 8% are singletons. The ends were cut back, 6 bases at V and 0 bases at J, with 9 bases in the middle. Germline V gene data show CDR1 as MNHNY and CDR2 as SVGAGI (reference sequence). The CDR3 is 14 residues long. The rearrangement uses TRBV6-6 and TRBJ1-5; D gene ambiguous. This clonotype was sampled from a young man who had mild COVID-19 (a few samples of this study predate the infection). Cell type and time point are not known. The sequencing sample was made of PBMCs or a T cell subset sorted from them (not recorded which). Here the CDR3 reads CASSRSVSNQPQHF. CDR3 nucleotide sequence: TGTGCCAGCAGCCGATCGGTTAGCAATCAGCCCCAGCATTTT.